The present entry profiles one TCR beta chain with its context. Looked up from germline, CDR1 is MRHNA and CDR2 is SNTAGT. With 3 bases removed from V and 8 bases from J, the gap between germline ends came to 13 bases. This CDR3 has 13 amino acids. Original handling: By means of reference gene primer amplification, nucleated cell counts were estimated. Generated by immunoSEQ multiplex PCR, the TCRdb table keeps only in-frame clones and is missing some. The V and J calls and clone size were taken over from that table, and D and trimming were inferred from the DNA. Altogether about 250,000 clones are present, roughly 82% being singletons, with the ten largest covering 5.5% to 6.5%. These data originate in a study of blood T cell repertoires in COVID-19. The wider study: From the United States, Italy and Spain came samples of acute and convalescent COVID-19. T cells, B-cell-depleted T cells, or PBMCs provided the cDNA or gDNA that served as material.

Sequencing was carried out using peripheral blood. This chain connects TRBV6-4 to TRBJ1-2; D perhaps matches TRBD1 (6 bases). This sequence was found in an elderly woman with COVID-19, enrolled during active disease. The CDR3 DNA follows: TGTGCCAGCAGTGAAGTCAGGGGCACGGGCTACACCTTC. The encoded protein is CASSEVRGTGYTF.